This TCR beta chain was recorded in a study of human T cells and chemical hapten exposure. Study-level information: Small volume differences among pooled libraries mainly caused per-sample TCR yield variation.

In germline, CDR1 is KGHDR, CDR2 SFDVKD. V lost 7 bases, J lost 4 bases, and 13 bases lay in between. The CDR3 is made up of 14 amino acids. TCRdb ran MiXCR on the RACE reads and lists one entry per CDR3 protein. The sample yields roughly 380,000 distinct CDR3 sequences, about 4.8% seen once. Specified time point: patch test 1, 2 weeks after DPC sensitization. Indicated treatment: therapeutic diphenylcyclopropenone sensitization with weekly scalp DPC. Specimen: whole blood, collected in connection with sensitization to the hapten diphenylcyclopropenone (DPC). The origin of this receptor is a woman aged 50 to 60 with alopecia areata. Some clones in this sample may be carry-over from other donors' samples. The chain is built from TRBV24-1 and TRBJ1-5; D not certain. CDR3 sequence reads: CATSPGGENQPQHF. In DNA form, the CDR3 reads TGTGCCACCAGCCCCGGAGGAGAGAATCAGCCCCAGCATTTT.